A selection of T cell receptor beta chains follows, all from one sample in a study of OX40 agonist ivuxolimab in advanced cancers. Sequencing used immunoSEQ multiplex PCR; TCRdb keeps in-frame clones, though not all of them. The table has tens of thousands of clones, about 88% seen once. Specimen: CD4+ or CD8+ T cells sorted from blood, collected in a trial of the OX40 agonist ivuxolimab. These TCRs come from an adult with an advanced solid tumor such as melanoma, head and neck, liver or kidney cancer. CDR3s include the opening cysteine and the closing phenylalanine or tryptophan. The D gene is left open where the match is weak. Expanded clones get a size class; other rows say once, few or many, or leave the size out.

d_call j_call v_call clone_size cdr3_length cdr3_aa
NA TRBJ2-3 TRBV12-1 NA 11 CASSVTDTQYF
TRBD1 TRBJ1-2 TRBV2 NA 13 CASPRAGGHGYTF
NA TRBJ1-2 TRBV11-3 NA 13 CASSPGGDLGYTF
NA TRBJ1-3 TRBV11-3 NA 17 CASSSPRGVLSGNTIYF
NA TRBJ2-1 TRBV5-1 NA 16 CASSRLGASSYNEQFF
NA TRBJ2-3 TRBV28 NA 14 CASSLQGITDTQYF
TRBD2 TRBJ2-3 TRBV7-9 NA 15 CASTGAGGLSDTQYF
NA TRBJ1-5 TRBV5-5 NA 15 CASSPRGLGDQPQHF
TRBD1 TRBJ1-3 TRBV27 NA 15 CASSSTGGSGNTIYF
TRBD1 TRBJ1-3 TRBV7-8 NA 15 CASALTGGSGNTIYF
TRBD1 TRBJ2-5 TRBV10-2 NA 14 CASSEWTGWETQYF
TRBD1 TRBJ2-2 TRBV5-1 NA 15 CASSLSQGATGELFF
NA TRBJ2-1 TRBV25-1 NA 13 CASSEVSLGEQFF
TRBD2 TRBJ2-2 TRBV4-2 NA 17 CASSQVGAGGPAGELFF
TRBD1 TRBJ1-4 TRBV19 once 15 CASTSGQGANEKLFF
NA TRBJ2-1 TRBV4-1 NA 16 CASSQDEWGGRNEQFF
NA TRBJ2-3 TRBV30 once 14 CAWSHRKLTDTQYF
NA TRBJ2-3 TRBV5-1 NA 17 CASSLRVSRAFTDTQYF
NA TRBJ2-5 TRBV2 NA 12 CASSPMQETQYF
NA TRBJ2-3 TRBV10-2 NA 13 CASSVQITDTQYF
NA TRBJ2-1 TRBV6-5 NA 11 CASSEREGRFF
NA TRBJ2-6 TRBV7-9 NA 16 CASSLESVLGANVLTF
NA TRBJ2-7 TRBV5-1 NA 14 CASSLGPGIYEQYF
TRBD2 TRBJ2-1 TRBV7-9 NA 15 CASSPGTSVPNEQFF
NA TRBJ1-1 TRBV5-5 few 16 CASSLVRGAENTEAFF
TRBD1 TRBJ2-5 TRBV6-5 NA 13 CASTEGQQETQYF
NA TRBJ2-7 TRBV6-1 once 12 CASSDIHYEQYF
NA TRBJ1-5 TRBV2 NA 15 CASSLDSRLNQPQHF
TRBD2 TRBJ2-2 TRBV5-1 NA 15 CASSLSGRVPGELFF
TRBD1 TRBJ2-7 TRBV5-1 NA 15 CASSLGTGGSYEQYF
NA TRBJ2-3 TRBV7-2 NA 16 CASSGWRGYGDTTQYF
TRBD2 TRBJ2-7 TRBV4-1 NA 15 CASSQEGTSGSEQYF
NA TRBJ2-1 TRBV7-8 NA 14 CASSLVQGENEQFF
NA TRBJ2-6 TRBV27 few 16 CASSLSIASGANVLTF
NA TRBJ1-4 TRBV5-1 NA 14 CASSEGHGSEKLFF
NA TRBJ2-1 TRBV5-4 NA 11 CASSRYNEQFF
NA TRBJ1-1 TRBV5-1 NA 15 CASSLAGGVAAEAFF
NA TRBJ1-4 TRBV19 NA 16 CASSKGDRIANEKLFF
NA TRBJ1-1 TRBV2 NA 14 CASRGRGGRTEAFF
NA TRBJ2-7 TRBV6-1 NA 12 CASSENARTKYF
NA TRBJ2-1 TRBV6-5 NA 13 CASSYFYGAEQFF
TRBD1 TRBJ2-7 TRBV9 NA 16 CASSRRQGHDVYEQYF
NA TRBJ1-4 TRBV2 NA 11 CATWTNEKLFF
TRBD2 TRBJ2-5 TRBV14 NA 15 CASSQDLPGGETQYF
NA TRBJ2-7 TRBV25-1 NA 13 CASSASVDYEQYF
NA TRBJ1-5 TRBV6-5 NA 13 CASRQDGRQPQHF